The 26 T cell receptor beta chains below come from one sample, sequenced in a study of blood T cell repertoires in COVID-19. TCRdb keeps only in-frame clones here, not all; method: immunoSEQ multiplex PCR. The table records around 270,000 clones, 80% to 90% of them present only once. Sample: PBMCs or T cells enriched from blood (not recorded which). The receptors here all came from a woman in her 40s who had been exposed to COVID-19.

The chain combines TRBV4-3 with TRBJ2-2; 7 bases align to TRBD1. The trim removed 1 base at V and 4 bases at J, leaving 3 bases unmatched. Germline assignment: CDR1 LGHNA and CDR2 YSLEER. This CDR3 has 15 amino acids. The CDR3 loop reads CASSQGTGSTGELFF. The CDR3 nucleotides read TGCGCCAGCAGCCAAGGGACAGGTTCCACCGGGGAGCTGTTTTTT.

The chain joins TRBV10-3 to TRBJ2-2; 12 bases align to TRBD1. Germline V lookup: CDR1 ENHRY, CDR2 SYGVKD. After removal of 7 bases from V and 5 bases from J, the junction contained 11 bases not matched to a gene. CDR3 length: 17 residues. For the CDR3, the DNA is TGTGCCATCACGAACCGGGACAGGGGGCAGAATACCGGGGAGCTGTTTTTT. Its protein is CAITNRDRGQNTGELFF.

The chain employs TRBV9 and TRBJ1-4; a weak D match, TRBD1 (6 bases). This CDR3 comprises 14 residues. V lost 3 bases to trimming and J lost 5 bases, with 11 bases between them. CDR1 SGDLS and CDR2 YYNGEE come from the germline V gene. CDR3 sequence reads: CASSAGQPNEKLFF. For the CDR3, the DNA is TGTGCCAGCAGCGCAGGACAGCCCAATGAAAAACTGTTTTTT. The whole variable domain, remainder taken from reference TRBV9 and TRBJ1-4, is DSGVTQTPKHLITATGQRVTLRCSPRSGDLSVYWYQQSLDQGLQFLIQYYNGEERAKGNILERFSAQQFPDLHSELNLSSLELGDSALYFCASSAGQPNEKLFFGSGTQLSVL.

This chain links TRBV28 with TRBJ2-2; D is perhaps TRBD1 (5 bases). The CDR3 contains 14 residues. CDR1 and CDR2 (germline): MDHEN, SYDVKM. Trimming cost V 3 bases and J 1 base, with 6 bases left between them. The CDR3 spells CASSFGQNTGELFF. CDR3 nucleotide sequence: TGTGCCAGCAGTTTTGGACAGAACACCGGGGAGCTGTTTTTT.

The chain carries TRBV2 and TRBJ2-7; TRBD2 matches at 12 bases. Germline CDR1 reads SNHLY; CDR2 reads FYNNEI. V was clipped by 6 bases and J by 6 bases; unmatched bases: 6. The CDR3 runs 14 residues. The CDR3 nucleotides are TGTGCCAGCAGGACGACTAGCGGGGGCCCCGAGCAGTACGTC. Protein product: CASRTTSGGPEQYV.

The chain combines TRBV3-1 (or the pseudogene TRBV3-2) with TRBJ2-7; 9 positions agree with TRBD2. This CDR3 comprises 15 residues. The germline gives CDR1 LGHDT, CDR2 YNNKEL (reference sequence). J lost 4 bases, V lost 1 base, and 5 bases had no gene match. In DNA, the CDR3 is TGTGCCAGCAGCCAAGGTGGGACTAGCTTTTACGAGCAGTACTTC. Protein sequence: CASSQGGTSFYEQYF.

The rearrangement links TRBV15 to TRBJ2-7; 8 nucleotides agree with TRBD2. The V segment lost 9 bases and the J segment 1 base; nucleotides outside the gene matches: 8. CDR3 length: 14 residues. Germline V gene data show CDR1 as LNHNV and CDR2 as YYDKDF (reference sequence). The CDR3 here is CATAGGILSYEQYV. The CDR3 coding sequence is TGTGCCACGGCGGGAGGTATTTTATCCTACGAGCAGTACGTC.

This chain links TRBV30 with TRBJ2-5, with a weak D call TRBD1 (6 bases). V was clipped by 4 bases and J by 5 bases, with 14 bases between them. Germline loops: CDR1 GTSNPN, CDR2 SVGIG (reference sequence). There are 13 residues in the CDR3. CDR3 nucleotides: TGTGCCTGGAATGTGGGGGCCGGGGAGACCCAGTACTTC. It translates to CAWNVGAGETQYF.

This clone was recorded only once. The genes are TRBV7-2 and TRBJ2-7; D gene unclear. Germline assignment: CDR1 SGHTA and CDR2 FQGNSA. CDR3 length: 13 residues. Trimming removed 0 bases at V and 4 bases at J, with 7 bases between. The DNA for the CDR3 is TGTGCCAGCAGCTTAGCGTTCGGTTACGAGCAGTACTTC. It translates to CASSLAFGYEQYF.

The J gene is TRBJ1-2, the V gene TRBV10-3; D remains ambiguous. Germline values: CDR1 ENHRY, CDR2 SYGVKD. This CDR3 spans 12 amino acids. The V gene lost 2 bases and the J gene lost 5 bases, with 6 bases spanning the gap. The CDR3: CAISENTYGYTF. CDR3 DNA: TGTGCCATCAGTGAGAACACATATGGCTACACCTTC.

With respect to this clone: A junction boundary mismatches the germline segment, possibly from a read error. The chain links TRBV5-1 to TRBJ1-1; tentatively, D is TRBD1 (6 bases). Germline CDR1 SGHRS, CDR2 YFSETQ. The CDR3 covers 15 residues. CDR3 loop: CASSLDGGAETEAFF. In nucleotides, the CDR3 is TGTGCCAGCAGCTTGGATGGGGGCGCAGAGACTGAAGCTTTCTTT.

The rearrangement uses TRBV9 and TRBJ1-2; 7 bases are shared with TRBD1. Germline V gene sequence: CDR1 SGDLS, CDR2 YYNGEE. The CDR3 consists of 13 residues. Trimming removed 4 bases from V and 1 base from J; junction bases left unmatched: 1. The CDR3 nucleotides read TGTGCCAGCAGCCGGGACAGTAACTATGGCTACACCTTC. Its protein is CASSRDSNYGYTF. The full variable domain, with the rest looked up from reference TRBV9 and TRBJ1-2, is DSGVTQTPKHLITATGQRVTLRCSPRSGDLSVYWYQQSLDQGLQFLIQYYNGEERAKGNILERFSAQQFPDLHSELNLSSLELGDSALYFCASSRDSNYGYTFGSGTRLTVV.

The gene calls are TRBV7-9 and TRBJ1-4, with D hard to call. Germline V gives CDR1 SEHNR, CDR2 FQNEAQ (reference sequence). V was shortened by 1 base and J by 11 bases, with 14 bases between the two germline ends. The CDR3 is 14 amino acids. The CDR3 nucleotides read TGTGCCAGCAGCTTAGGTGCGGGGAGGGTGAAACTGTTTTTT. Translating gives CASSLGAGRVKLFF.

The genes are TRBV3-1 (or the pseudogene TRBV3-2) and TRBJ1-4; 7 nucleotides align to TRBD1. After removal of 4 bases from V and 6 bases from J, the junction contained 11 bases not matched to a gene. This CDR3 is 16 amino acids long. Per the germline V gene, CDR1 is LGHDT and CDR2 is YNNKEL (reference sequence). The CDR3 spells CASSPQATGFDEKLFF. The CDR3 region has the DNA TGTGCCAGCAGCCCCCAAGCGACAGGGTTTGATGAAAAACTGTTTTTT.

The gene calls are TRBV28 and TRBJ2-1, with 7 positions matching TRBD2. V was clipped by 5 bases and J by 3 bases; unmatched bases: 4. CDR1 MDHEN and CDR2 SYDVKM come from the germline V gene. The CDR3 is 14 residues long. CDR3 in DNA: TGTGCCAGCAGTGTTGCTAGCGGCTACAATGAGCAGTTCTTC. Amino acids: CASSVASGYNEQFF.

The CDR3: CASSPDSSGYEQYF. CDR3 nucleotides: TGTGCCAGCAGCCCGGATTCTAGCGGCTACGAGCAGTACTTC. V gene TRBV7-2 combines with J gene TRBJ2-7; 7 bases match TRBD2. The V gene's germline CDR1 is SGHTA and CDR2 FQGNSA. J was trimmed by 3 bases and V by 5 bases; bases with no gene match: 7. This CDR3 is 14 amino acids long.

The rearrangement joins TRBV25-1 to TRBJ1-1, with D possibly being TRBD1 (5 bases). V was trimmed by 1 base and J by 8 bases, leaving 11 bases between them. CDR1 is MGHDK and CDR2 is SYGVNS in the germline V gene. This CDR3 has 13 residues. CDR3 protein: CASSEWGGEEAFF. CDR3 coding DNA: TGTGCCAGCAGTGAATGGGGGGGAGAAGAAGCTTTCTTT.

V is TRBV18 and J is TRBJ2-2; D remains ambiguous. This CDR3 is built from 14 residues. Germline values: CDR1 KGHSH, CDR2 LQKENI. Trimming cost V 4 bases and J 0 bases, with 6 bases left between them. The CDR3: CASSQSPNTGELFF. CDR3 DNA sequence: TGTGCCAGCTCACAGAGCCCGAACACCGGGGAGCTGTTTTTT.

The chain carries TRBV6-5 and TRBJ2-7; D might be TRBD1 (6 bases). Germline assignment: CDR1 MNHEY and CDR2 SVGAGI. V lost 6 bases and J lost 5, with 20 bases in between. This CDR3 is built from 15 residues. In DNA form, the CDR3 reads TGTGCCAGCAGCCGCCCCCCAGGGGTGGGCGACGAGCAGTACTTC. This encodes CASSRPPGVGDEQYF.

This sequence joins TRBV5-1 and TRBJ1-4; tentatively, D is TRBD1 (5 bases). Per the germline V gene, CDR1 is SGHRS and CDR2 is YFSETQ. There are 15 residues in the CDR3. Trimming took 4 bases from V and 3 from J, leaving 13 bases between them. Here the CDR3 reads CASSRGDASNEKLFF. In DNA, the CDR3 is TGCGCCAGCAGCCGGGGGGATGCCTCTAATGAAAAACTGTTTTTT.

The chain combines TRBV4-3 with TRBJ1-2, with D tentatively TRBD1 (5 bases). Germline-derived CDR1 and CDR2 are LGHNA and YSLEER. The CDR3 runs 16 residues. The germline V and J ends were trimmed by 0 bases and 5 bases, with 16 bases remaining between them. The CDR3 region has the DNA TGCGCCAGCAGCCAAGAAAACAGGCGGGGTCCTTATGGCTACACCTTC. Translation: CASSQENRRGPYGYTF.

Worth noting for this clone: A junction end diverges from the germline sequence, so it may reflect a read error. V usage is TRBV5-1 and J usage is TRBJ1-6; tentatively, D is TRBD1 (6 bases). Per germline, CDR1 SGHRS and CDR2 YFSETQ. This CDR3 contains 15 residues. As DNA, the CDR3 is TGTGCCAGCAGCAGATGGGACACGTATAATTCACCCCTCCACTTT. Amino acid sequence: CASSRWDTYNSPLHF.

The chain uses TRBV19 and TRBJ2-3; D possibly corresponds to TRBD2 (5 bases). V was cut by 8 bases and J by 2 bases, with 11 bases left in between. The CDR3 has 13 residues. Germline CDR1 is LNHDA and CDR2 is SQIVND (reference sequence). The CDR3: CASRTGITDTQYF. The CDR3 DNA reads as TGTGCCAGTCGGACGGGAATCACAGATACGCAGTATTTT.

V is TRBV2 and J is TRBJ2-2, with 10 positions matching TRBD1. Germline V lookup: CDR1 SNHLY, CDR2 FYNNEI. The junction had 3 bases not matched to a gene; V was cut back by 6 bases and J by 8 bases. The length of the CDR3 is 13 residues. The CDR3: CASRGTGVGELFF. The CDR3 DNA reads as TGTGCCAGCAGAGGGACAGGGGTGGGGGAGCTGTTTTTT. The variable domain in full, completed from reference TRBV2 and TRBJ2-2, reads EPEVTQTPSHQVTQMGQEVILRCVPISNHLYFYWYRQILGQKVEFLVSFYNNEISEKSEIFDDQFSVERPDGSNFTLKIRSTKLEDSAMYFCASRGTGVGELFFGEGSRLTVL.

The rearrangement joins TRBV7-9 to TRBJ1-4, with TRBD1 as a possible D gene (5 bases). This CDR3 is 19 amino acids long. Germline CDR1 and CDR2: SEHNR and FQNEAQ (reference sequence). The V gene lost 2 bases and the J gene lost 1 base, with 20 bases spanning the gap. The CDR3 nucleotides are TGTGCCAGCAGCTTAAGCCTCGGGGGTAGGGGAGGAACTAATGAAAAACTGTTTTTT. This sequence encodes CASSLSLGGRGGTNEKLFF.

The gene calls are TRBV11-2 and TRBJ2-7; D is unresolved. Germline V gives CDR1 SGHAT, CDR2 FQNNGV. The length of the CDR3 is 14 residues. V was cut by 1 base and J by 4 bases, with 11 bases left in between. The CDR3 DNA sequence: TGTGCCAGCAGCTTAGCCCCCGAAGCTTACGAGCAGTACGTC. Its translation is CASSLAPEAYEQYV.